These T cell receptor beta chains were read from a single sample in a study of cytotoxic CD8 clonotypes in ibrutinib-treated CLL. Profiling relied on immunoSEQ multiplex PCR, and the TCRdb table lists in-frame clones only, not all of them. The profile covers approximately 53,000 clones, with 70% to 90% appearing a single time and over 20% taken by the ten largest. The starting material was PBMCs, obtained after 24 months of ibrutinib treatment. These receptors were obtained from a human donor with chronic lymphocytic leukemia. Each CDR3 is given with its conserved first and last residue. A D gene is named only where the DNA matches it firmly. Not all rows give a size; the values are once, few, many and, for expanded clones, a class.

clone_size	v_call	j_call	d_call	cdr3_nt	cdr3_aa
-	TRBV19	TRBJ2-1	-	TGTGCCAGTAGTATAATGAGACTAGGGTATGAGCAGTTCTTC	CASSIMRLGYEQFF
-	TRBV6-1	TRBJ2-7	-	TGTGCCAGCAAGGTAGGCGGATCACTCTACGAGCAGTACTTC	CASKVGGSLYEQYF
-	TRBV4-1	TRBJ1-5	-	TGCGCCAGCAGCCAAACCACAGGGTTTAGCAATCAGCCCCAGCATTTT	CASSQTTGFSNQPQHF
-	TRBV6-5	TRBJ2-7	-	TGTGCCAGCAGCGACGAGTTCGGCTACGAGCAGTACTTC	CASSDEFGYEQYF
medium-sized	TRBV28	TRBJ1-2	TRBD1	TGTGCCAGCAGTCTATACCTCGAGACAGGGTTGGTTGAGGCCGGTGGCTACACCTTC	CASSLYLETGLVEAGGYTF
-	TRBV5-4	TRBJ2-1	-	TGTGCCAGCAGCAACCAGGGTGGCAATGAGCAGTTCTTC	CASSNQGGNEQFF
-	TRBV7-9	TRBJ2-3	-	TGTGCCAGCAGCCCGACGGGTACGCAGTATTTT	CASSPTGTQYF
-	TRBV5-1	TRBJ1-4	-	TGCGCCAGCAGCTTGGTGTCGGGGTCTAATGAAAAACTGTTTTTT	CASSLVSGSNEKLFF
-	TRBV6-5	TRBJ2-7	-	TGTGCCAGCAGTTACACCAGGACTGGCTCCTACGAGCAGTACTTC	CASSYTRTGSYEQYF
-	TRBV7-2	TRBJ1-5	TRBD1	TGTGCCAGCAGCTTACAGGGGGTCGGCAATCAGCCCCAGCATTTT	CASSLQGVGNQPQHF
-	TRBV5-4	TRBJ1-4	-	TGTGCCAGCAGCTTAAACGGAGGGAGGGAAAAACTGTTTTTT	CASSLNGGREKLFF
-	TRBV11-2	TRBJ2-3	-	TGTGCCAGCAGCTCCTACGGAGATACGCAGTATTTT	CASSSYGDTQYF
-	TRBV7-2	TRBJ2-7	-	TGTGCCAGCAGCTTAGGTGGTCCGGACGCTACGTTGCAGTACTTC	CASSLGGPDATLQYF
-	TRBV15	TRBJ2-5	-	TGTGCCACGGGGGAGGGACAGGCTCAAGAGACCCAGTACTTC	CATGEGQAQETQYF
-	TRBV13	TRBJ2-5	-	TGTGCCAGCAGCGAGACCGAGGTGTCCCAAGAGACCCAGTACTTC	CASSETEVSQETQYF
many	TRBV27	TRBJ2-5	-	TGTGCCAGCAGTCTCGATTCGGACAGACAAGAGACCCAGTACTTC	CASSLDSDRQETQYF
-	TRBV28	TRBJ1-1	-	TGTGCCAGCAGACACCACAAGAACACTGAAGCTTTCTTT	CASRHHKNTEAFF
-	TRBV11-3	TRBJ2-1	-	TGTGCCAGCAGCTTAGGCGACTGGGGGGACGATGAGCAGTTCTTC	CASSLGDWGDDEQFF
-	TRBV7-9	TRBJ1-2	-	TGTGCCAGCAGCTTAGACGTGGGCTATGGCTACACCTTC	CASSLDVGYGYTF
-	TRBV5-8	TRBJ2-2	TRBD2	TGTGCCAGCAGCTTAGGGCTAGCGGGAACCGGGGAGCTGTTTTTT	CASSLGLAGTGELFF
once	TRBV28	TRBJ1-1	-	TGTGCCACACTCGGGGGGGCAGGGACTGAAGCTTTCTTT	CATLGGAGTEAFF